This T cell receptor beta chain was sequenced during a study of T cell responses to AZD1222 COVID-19 vaccine. CDR3 length: 16 residues. V was clipped by 5 bases and J by 4 bases; unmatched bases: 7. From germline, CDR1 is SGHAT and CDR2 FQDESV (reference sequence). Clones were read by immunoSEQ multiplex PCR, and TCRdb kept only the in-frame ones, dropping some. The sample carries more than 100,000 clones, about 85% recorded once. General study points: Donors were mostly white British, more females; clonal diversity possibly underestimated. In all cases, repertoires were sampled only after the peak T cell response. CD4 TCRs covered the whole spike, strongest at regions 160-218 and 743-854. The study identified only five to seven AZD1222 recipients as seropositive at baseline.

In the case of this clone: Its antigen is not identified.

The sequence was obtained from an adult who received the AZD1222 COVID-19 vaccine. The material was peripheral blood, obtained 28 days after the second AZD1222 dose. The rearrangement joins TRBV11-1 to TRBJ2-3; 12 positions match TRBD2. CDR3 amino acids: CASSPSLAGGSDTQYF. The CDR3 DNA is TGTGCCAGCAGCCCCAGTCTAGCGGGGGGGTCAGATACGCAGTATTTT.